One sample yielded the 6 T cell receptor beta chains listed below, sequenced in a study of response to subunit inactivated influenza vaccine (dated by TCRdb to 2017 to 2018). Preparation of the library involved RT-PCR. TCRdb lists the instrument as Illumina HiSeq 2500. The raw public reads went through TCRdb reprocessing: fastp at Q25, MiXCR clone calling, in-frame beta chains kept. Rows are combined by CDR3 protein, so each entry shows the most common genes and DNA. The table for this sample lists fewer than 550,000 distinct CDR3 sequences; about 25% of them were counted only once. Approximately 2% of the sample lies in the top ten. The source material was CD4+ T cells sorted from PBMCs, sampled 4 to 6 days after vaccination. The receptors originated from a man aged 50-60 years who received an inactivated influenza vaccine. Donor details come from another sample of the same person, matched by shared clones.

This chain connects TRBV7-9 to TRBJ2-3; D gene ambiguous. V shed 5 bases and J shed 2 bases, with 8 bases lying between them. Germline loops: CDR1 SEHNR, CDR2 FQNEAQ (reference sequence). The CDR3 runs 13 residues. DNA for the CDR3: TGTGCCAGCAGCCCCCTGAACACAGATACGCAGTATTTT. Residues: CASSPLNTDTQYF.

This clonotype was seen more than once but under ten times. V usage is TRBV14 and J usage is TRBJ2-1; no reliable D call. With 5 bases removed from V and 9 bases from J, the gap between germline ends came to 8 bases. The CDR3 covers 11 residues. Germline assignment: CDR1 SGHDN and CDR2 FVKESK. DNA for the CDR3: TGTGCCAGCAGCGTCATGGGTGAGCAGTTCTTC. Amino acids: CASSVMGEQFF.

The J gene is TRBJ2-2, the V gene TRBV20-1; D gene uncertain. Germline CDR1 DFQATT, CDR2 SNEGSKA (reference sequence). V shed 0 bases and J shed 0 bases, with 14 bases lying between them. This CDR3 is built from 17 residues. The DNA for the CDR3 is TGCAGTGCTAGAGATCCAGGCCGGCAGCCGAACACCGGGGAGCTGTTTTTT. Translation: CSARDPGRQPNTGELFF.

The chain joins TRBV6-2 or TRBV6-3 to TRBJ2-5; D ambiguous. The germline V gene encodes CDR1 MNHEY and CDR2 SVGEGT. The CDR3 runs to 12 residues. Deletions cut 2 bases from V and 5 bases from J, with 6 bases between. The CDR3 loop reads CASSYVVETQYF. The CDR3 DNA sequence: TGTGCCAGCAGTTACGTTGTTGAGACCCAGTACTTC.

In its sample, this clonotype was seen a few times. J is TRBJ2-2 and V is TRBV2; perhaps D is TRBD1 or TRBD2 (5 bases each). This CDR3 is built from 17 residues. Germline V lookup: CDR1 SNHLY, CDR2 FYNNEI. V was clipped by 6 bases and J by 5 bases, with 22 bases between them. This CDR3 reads CASSPGAGSFGTGELFF. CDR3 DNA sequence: TGTGCCAGCAGCCCCGGGGCAGGGTCGTTTGGTACCGGGGAGCTGTTTTTT.

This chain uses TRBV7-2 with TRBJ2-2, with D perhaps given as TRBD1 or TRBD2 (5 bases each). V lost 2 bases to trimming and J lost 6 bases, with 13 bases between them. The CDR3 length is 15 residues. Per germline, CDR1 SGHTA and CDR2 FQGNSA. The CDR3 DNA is TGTGCCAGCAGCTTAAGGGACGGTACGCCCGGGGAGCTGTTTTTT. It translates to CASSLRDGTPGELFF. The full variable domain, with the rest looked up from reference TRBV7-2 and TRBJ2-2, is GAGVSQSPSNKVTEKGKDVELRCDPISGHTALYWYRQSLGQGLEFLIYFQGNSAPDKSGLPSDRFSAERTGGSVSTLTIQRTQQEDSAVYLCASSLRDGTPGELFFGEGSRLTVL.